This T cell receptor beta chain was recorded in a study of T cells in Graves' hyperthyroidism and ophthalmopathy. Study in general: The initial diagnosis was the point when peripheral blood was collected, ahead of any treatment.

CDR1 is LGHNA and CDR2 is YNFKEQ in the germline V gene. This CDR3 has 16 amino acids. The trim removed 0 bases at V and 7 bases at J, leaving 10 bases unmatched. Authors of the study amplified TCR beta CDR3 regions from RNA transcripts. TCR CDR3 regions were first amplified by RT-PCR with HTBI primers. TCRdb re-derived calls from the multiplex PCR reads in MiXCR, one entry per CDR3 protein. The top ten clones hold around a tenth of a sample with about 360,000 distinct CDR3 sequences, over 10% of them seen once. This receptor was identified in a woman between 18 and 29 years old with Graves' hyperthyroidism. The rearrangement links TRBV4-2 to TRBJ2-7; TRBD2 agrees at 9 bases. Sequencing input: blood. Here the CDR3 DNA reads TGTGCCAGCAGCCAAGAGGGGGCGGGGGGGCCGGAAGAGCAGTACTTC. It encodes CASSQEGAGGPEEQYF.